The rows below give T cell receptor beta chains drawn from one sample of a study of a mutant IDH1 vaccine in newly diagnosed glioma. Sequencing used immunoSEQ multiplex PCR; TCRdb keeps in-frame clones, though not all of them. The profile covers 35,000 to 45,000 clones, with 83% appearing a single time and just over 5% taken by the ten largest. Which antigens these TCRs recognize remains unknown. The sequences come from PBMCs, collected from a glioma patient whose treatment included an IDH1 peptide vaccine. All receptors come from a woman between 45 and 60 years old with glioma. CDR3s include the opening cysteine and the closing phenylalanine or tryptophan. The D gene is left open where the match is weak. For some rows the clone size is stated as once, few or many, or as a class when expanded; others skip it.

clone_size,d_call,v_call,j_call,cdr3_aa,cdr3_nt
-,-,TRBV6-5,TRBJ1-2,CASSYRGRGDYGYTF,TGTGCCAGCAGTTACAGGGGTAGGGGGGACTATGGCTACACCTTC
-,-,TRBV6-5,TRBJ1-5,CASSNRVEQPQHF,TGTGCCAGCAGTAACAGGGTAGAACAGCCCCAGCATTTT
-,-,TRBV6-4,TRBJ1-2,CASSATPGKSYGYTF,TGTGCCAGCAGCGCCACCCCGGGCAAAAGCTATGGCTACACCTTC
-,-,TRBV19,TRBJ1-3,CASSILGESSGNTIYF,TGTGCCAGTAGTATTCTGGGCGAGAGCTCTGGAAACACCATATATTTT
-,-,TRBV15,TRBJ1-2,CATSRGGTLPGYTF,TGTGCCACCAGCAGAGGCGGGACACTCCCTGGCTACACCTTC
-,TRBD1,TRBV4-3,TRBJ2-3,CASSRGQGPDTQYF,TGCGCCAGCAGCCGAGGACAGGGCCCAGATACGCAGTATTTT
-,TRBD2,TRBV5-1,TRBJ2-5,CASEGFAGGATRETQYF,TGCGCCAGCGAGGGCTTTGCGGGGGGGGCAACGCGGGAGACCCAGTACTTC
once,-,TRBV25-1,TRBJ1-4,CASSEYDTLGEKLFF,TGTGCCAGCAGTGAATATGACACTCTGGGTGAAAAACTGTTTTTT
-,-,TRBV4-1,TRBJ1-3,CASSQGTMGNTIYF,TGCGCCAGCAGCCAAGGTACTATGGGGAACACCATATATTTT
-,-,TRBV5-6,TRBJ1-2,CASSPPDSQSGGYTF,TGTGCCAGCAGCCCACCGGACAGCCAATCTGGCGGCTACACCTTC
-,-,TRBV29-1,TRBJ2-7,CSVEALAFTGRNEQYF,TGCAGCGTTGAGGCCCTTGCGTTTACAGGGAGGAACGAGCAGTACTTC
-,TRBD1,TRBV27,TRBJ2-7,CASTPGDRGFNEQYF,TGTGCCAGCACTCCCGGGGACAGGGGTTTTAACGAGCAGTACTTC
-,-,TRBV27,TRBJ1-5,CASSQGLGYSNQPQHF,TGTGCCAGCAGTCAAGGACTGGGATATAGCAATCAGCCCCAGCATTTT
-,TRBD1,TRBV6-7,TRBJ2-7,CASLVVGQATYEQYF,TGTGCCAGCCTTGTAGTGGGACAGGCCACCTACGAGCAGTACTTC
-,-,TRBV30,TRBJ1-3,CARGGQFSGNTIYF,TGTGCCCGGGGGGGGCAGTTCTCTGGAAACACCATATATTTT
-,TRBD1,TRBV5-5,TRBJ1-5,CASSSTGGGNQPQHF,TGTGCCAGCAGCTCGACAGGGGGTGGCAATCAGCCCCAGCATTTT
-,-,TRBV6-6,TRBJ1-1,CASNLAISGTEAFF,TGTGCCAGCAATTTAGCTATCTCAGGGACCGAAGCTTTCTTT
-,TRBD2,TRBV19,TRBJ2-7,CASIAASGYEQYF,TGTGCCAGTATTGCTGCTAGCGGGTACGAGCAGTACTTC
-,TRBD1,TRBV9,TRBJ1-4,CASSAGQGATNEKLFF,TGTGCCAGCAGCGCGGGACAGGGTGCAACTAATGAAAAACTGTTTTTT
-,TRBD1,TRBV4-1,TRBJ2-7,CASSLGQGGEQYF,TGCGCCAGCAGCCTCGGACAGGGCGGCGAGCAGTACTTC
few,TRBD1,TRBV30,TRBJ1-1,CAWGQGQSTEAFF,TGTGCCTGGGGACAGGGGCAGAGCACTGAAGCTTTCTTT
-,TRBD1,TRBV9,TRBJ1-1,CASSGGTGPHTEAFF,TGTGCCAGCAGCGGGGGGACAGGGCCTCACACTGAAGCTTTCTTT
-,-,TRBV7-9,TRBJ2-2,CASSLITAGELFF,TGTGCCAGCAGCTTAATAACAGCCGGGGAGCTGTTTTTT
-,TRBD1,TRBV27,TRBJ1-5,CASSSSTRGRGPHQPQHF,TGTGCCAGCAGTTCCTCGACGAGGGGCAGGGGGCCCCATCAGCCCCAGCATTTT
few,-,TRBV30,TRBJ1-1,CAYRPGAEAFF,TGTGCCTACCGCCCGGGAGCTGAAGCTTTCTTT
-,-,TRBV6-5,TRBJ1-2,CASRGPVRGHYGYTF,TGTGCCAGCAGGGGGCCCGTGAGGGGTCACTATGGCTACACCTTC
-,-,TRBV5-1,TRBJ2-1,CASSLGGDTYNEQFF,TGCGCCAGCAGCTTGGGAGGGGATACCTACAATGAGCAGTTCTTC
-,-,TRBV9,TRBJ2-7,CASSIGRANEQYF,TGTGCCAGCAGCATCGGACGGGCTAATGAGCAGTACTTC